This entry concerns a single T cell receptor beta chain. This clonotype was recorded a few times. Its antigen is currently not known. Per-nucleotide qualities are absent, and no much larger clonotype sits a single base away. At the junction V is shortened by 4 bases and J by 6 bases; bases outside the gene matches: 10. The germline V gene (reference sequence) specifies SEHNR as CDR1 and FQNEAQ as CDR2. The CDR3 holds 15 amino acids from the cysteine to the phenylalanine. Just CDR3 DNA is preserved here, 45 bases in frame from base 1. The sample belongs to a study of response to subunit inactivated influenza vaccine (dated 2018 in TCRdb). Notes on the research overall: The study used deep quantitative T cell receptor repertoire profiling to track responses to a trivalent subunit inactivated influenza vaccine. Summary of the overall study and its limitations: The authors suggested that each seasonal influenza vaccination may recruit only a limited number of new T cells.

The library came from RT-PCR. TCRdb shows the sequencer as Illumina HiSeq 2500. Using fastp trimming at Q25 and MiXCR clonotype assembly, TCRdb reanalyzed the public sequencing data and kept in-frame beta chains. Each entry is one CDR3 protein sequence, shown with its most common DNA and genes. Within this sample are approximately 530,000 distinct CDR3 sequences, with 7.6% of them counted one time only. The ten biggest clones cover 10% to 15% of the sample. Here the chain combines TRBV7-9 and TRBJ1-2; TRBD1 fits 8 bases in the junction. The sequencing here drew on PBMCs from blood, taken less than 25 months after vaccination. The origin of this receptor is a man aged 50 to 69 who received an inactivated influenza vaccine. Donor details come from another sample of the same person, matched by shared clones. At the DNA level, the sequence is TGTGCCAGCAGCTACCCTCCCGGGACAGGCGATGGCTACACCTTC. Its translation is CASSYPPGTGDGYTF.